These 22 T cell receptor beta chains were sequenced from one sample in a study of graft-versus-host responses after intestinal transplantation. The method was immunoSEQ multiplex PCR; TCRdb's version includes in-frame clones alone and lacks a portion of them. The data hold 15,000 to 20,000 clones, with roughly 36% observed a single time. Here the sequenced sample was alloreactive CD4+ T cells from a mixed lymphocyte reaction culture, taken before transplantation. Subset described: CFSE-low proliferating T cells sorted from roughly six-day pre-transplant mixed lymphocyte reaction (GvH or HvG direction). The receptors originated from a human patient who was an organ donor for intestinal transplantation.

The chain is built from TRBV5-6 and TRBJ2-2; D is unresolved. V lost 1 base to trimming and J lost 6 bases, with 16 bases between them. The CDR3 has 16 residues. CDR1 is SGHDT, CDR2 YYEEEE, per germline. The CDR3 reads CASSLLPGIPAGELFF. CDR3 DNA sequence: TGTGCCAGCAGCTTGCTACCTGGGATCCCGGCCGGGGAGCTGTTTTTT.

This clone was seen more than once but under ten times. The chain is built from TRBV9 and TRBJ2-3; 12 nucleotides match TRBD2. V lost 3 bases and J lost 7; bases outside the gene matches: 12. Germline V gene sequence: CDR1 SGDLS, CDR2 YYNGEE. The CDR3 is 17 amino acids. CDR3 loop: CASSAPLAGGTTYTQYF. The CDR3 DNA sequence: TGTGCCAGCAGCGCCCCGCTAGCGGGAGGGACCACCTATACGCAGTATTTT.

The chain employs TRBV27 and TRBJ1-4; no firm D call. CDR3 length equals 14 residues. V lost 1 base and J lost 3, with 6 bases in between. The germline V gene has CDR1 MNHEY and CDR2 SMNVEV (reference sequence). CDR3 nucleotide sequence: TGTGCCAGCAGTTTATGGGGAGCTAATGAAAAACTGTTTTTT. Protein sequence: CASSLWGANEKLFF.

The chain links TRBV5-6 to TRBJ1-2; the D is unclear. This CDR3 is 15 amino acids long. V lost 1 base and J 4 bases, leaving 14 bases between the germline ends. The germline V gene has CDR1 SGHDT and CDR2 YYEEEE. The CDR3 nucleotides read TGTGCCAGCAGCTTGTGGTCCGCAACCATCTATGGCTACACCTTC. Its protein product is CASSLWSATIYGYTF.

This clone was seen more than once but under ten times. The rearrangement joins TRBV27 to TRBJ1-2, with a weak D call TRBD1 (6 bases). Trimming shortened V by 3 bases and J by 1 base, and 6 bases separated the two germline ends. This CDR3 spans 13 amino acids. Germline V CDR1 and CDR2: MNHEY, SMNVEV (reference sequence). CDR3: CASSFRGNYGYTF. The CDR3, as DNA: TGTGCCAGCAGTTTCAGGGGTAACTATGGCTACACCTTC.

This clone turned up a few times. One end of the junction fails to match germline, which may point to a read error. This rearrangement joins TRBV10-3 to TRBJ2-3; D possibly corresponds to TRBD2 (5 bases). CDR1 and CDR2 (germline): ENHRY, SYGVKD. This CDR3 is built from 13 residues. This chain's CDR3 is CAISDLHGDRQYF. CDR3 nucleotides: TGTGCCATCAGTGACCTACACGGGGATAGGCAGTATTTT.

The chain is built from TRBV7-9 and TRBJ2-5; 9 bases agree with TRBD1. Germline V lookup: CDR1 SEHNR, CDR2 FQNEAQ (reference sequence). J was trimmed by 9 bases and V by 8 bases; bases with no gene match: 10. This CDR3 has 13 residues. The CDR3 sequence: CASDRTGVRAQYF. The CDR3 DNA is TGTGCCAGCGACCGGACAGGGGTCAGGGCCCAGTACTTC.

V gene TRBV7-9 combines with J gene TRBJ1-4; 7 bases align to TRBD1. The CDR3 runs 14 residues. After removal of 3 bases from V and 8 bases from J, the junction contained 6 bases not matched to a gene. Germline CDR1 is SEHNR and CDR2 is FQNEAQ (reference sequence). CDR3 nucleotides: TGTGCCAGCAGCTTGACAGGGTCGGAAGAAAAACTGTTTTTT. Translation: CASSLTGSEEKLFF.

The chain couples TRBV6-5 to TRBJ1-1; D remains ambiguous. V was clipped by 0 bases and J by 1 base, with 6 bases between them. Per the germline V gene, CDR1 is MNHEY and CDR2 is SVGAGI. The CDR3 runs to 14 residues. The CDR3 spells CASSYSRWNTEAFF. For the CDR3, the DNA is TGTGCCAGCAGTTACTCGAGGTGGAACACTGAAGCTTTCTTT.

There are a few counts of this clone. V and J are TRBV4-3 and TRBJ2-7, with TRBD2 matching 11 bases. Germline V gene sequence: CDR1 LGHNA, CDR2 YSLEER. The CDR3 length is 17 residues. V was clipped by 0 bases and J by 3 bases; unmatched bases: 7. CDR3 residues: CASSQEAGLAGFYEQYF. The CDR3 DNA sequence: TGCGCCAGCAGCCAAGAGGCCGGACTAGCGGGCTTCTACGAGCAGTACTTC.

This clone was counted between two and nine times. CDR3 amino acids: CASSPREGHYNEQFF. The CDR3 nucleotides are TGTGCCAGCTCACCACGAGAGGGCCATTACAATGAGCAGTTCTTC. The chain is built from TRBV18 and TRBJ2-1; D is perhaps TRBD2 (5 bases). V gave up 1 base and J gave up 4 bases, with 11 bases separating them. Germline lookup yields CDR1 KGHSH and CDR2 LQKENI. The CDR3 sequence is 15 residues long. Looking up the rest from reference TRBV18 and TRBJ2-1 gives the full variable domain: NAGVMQNPRHLVRRRGQEARLRCSPMKGHSHVYWYRQLPEEGLKFMVYLQKENIIDESGMPKERFSAEFPKEGPSILRIQQVVRGDSAAYFCASSPREGHYNEQFFGPGTRLTVL.

This clone showed up just a few times. The V gene is TRBV6-1, the J gene TRBJ1-4, with D tentatively TRBD1 (6 bases). Germline assignment: CDR1 MNHNS and CDR2 SASEGT. The V and J ends lost 3 bases and 5 bases respectively, with 7 bases between them. The CDR3 runs to 13 residues. CDR3 nucleotides: TGTGCCAGCAGTGAGAGGGGGAATGAAAAACTGTTTTTT. This codes for CASSERGNEKLFF.

By share, this clone counts as medium-sized. The J gene is TRBJ1-2, the V gene TRBV6-5; 8 nucleotides align to TRBD1. J lost 11 bases, V lost 6 bases, and 11 bases had no gene match. Germline V CDR1 and CDR2: MNHEY, SVGAGI. CDR3 length equals 13 residues. This chain's CDR3 is CASSPGQGLRYTF. CDR3 bases: TGTGCCAGCAGCCCCGGACAGGGCCTTAGATACACCTTC.

In this sample, this clone turned up a few times. The genes are TRBV19 and TRBJ1-3; TRBD1 aligns across 7 bases. CDR1 LNHDA and CDR2 SQIVND come from the germline V gene (reference sequence). The CDR3 contains 14 residues. V shed 5 bases, J shed 4 bases, and the junction held 5 bases outside the gene matches. CDR3 sequence (DNA): TGTGCCAGTAGTCCGGACAGGCTGGGAAACACCATATATTTT. As protein: CASSPDRLGNTIYF.

J is TRBJ2-5 and V is TRBV7-2; D gene uncertain. The germline gives CDR1 SGHTA, CDR2 FQGNSA. Between the trimmed V and J ends, which lost 1 base and 5 bases, there was a span of 8 bases. The CDR3 runs to 13 residues. CDR3 region: CASSLVTGETQYF. In DNA form, the CDR3 reads TGTGCCAGCAGCTTAGTAACCGGGGAGACCCAGTACTTC.

The V and J genes are TRBV6-5 and TRBJ1-2; the match to TRBD1 covers 8 bases. V shed 5 bases, J shed 3 bases, and the junction held 2 bases outside the gene matches. Germline CDR1 and CDR2: MNHEY and SVGAGI. The CDR3 is made up of 13 amino acids. The CDR3 nucleotides read TGTGCCAGCAGTCCGACAGGGGACTATGGCTACACCTTC. Protein sequence: CASSPTGDYGYTF.

V usage is TRBV6-1 and J usage is TRBJ2-7; 9 bases align to TRBD2. With V trimmed by 5 bases and J by 4 bases, 9 bases remained unmatched. Germline assignment: CDR1 MNHNS and CDR2 SASEGT. The CDR3 covers 15 residues. The CDR3, as DNA: TGTGCCAGCAGTTTTTCTAGCGGGAACTCGTACGAGCAGTACTTC. It encodes CASSFSSGNSYEQYF.

The rearrangement uses TRBV2 and TRBJ2-3, with D perhaps matching TRBD2 (7 bases). The CDR3 loop spans 15 amino acids. CDR1 SNHLY and CDR2 FYNNEI come from the germline V gene. Trimming removed 8 bases at V and 6 bases at J, with 21 bases between. Written as DNA, the CDR3 is TGTGCCAGCGAGACAGGCGGGAGCAGTTGGGATACGCAGTATTTT. The encoded protein is CASETGGSSWDTQYF.

The table lists this clone with a few counts. The rearrangement uses TRBV7-2 and TRBJ2-1; D ambiguous. Trimming shortened V by 0 bases and J by 7 bases, and 13 bases separated the two germline ends. Germline V gives CDR1 SGHTA, CDR2 FQGNSA. The CDR3 sequence is 15 residues long. In DNA form, the CDR3 reads TGTGCCAGCAGCTTAGCGTTCGGTAGTCCGAATGAGCAGTTCTTC. Encoded protein: CASSLAFGSPNEQFF. Based on the CDR3 plus reference TRBV7-2 and TRBJ2-1, the full variable domain is GAGVSQSPSNKVTEKGKDVELRCDPISGHTALYWYRQSLGQGLEFLIYFQGNSAPDKSGLPSDRFSAERTGGSVSTLTIQRTQQEDSAVYLCASSLAFGSPNEQFFGPGTRLTVL.

This rearrangement joins TRBV10-2 to TRBJ1-2; TRBD1 might be the D (6 bases). The CDR3 is 15 residues long. Trimming removed 0 bases at V and 3 bases at J, with 11 bases between. Germline loops: CDR1 WSHSY, CDR2 SAAADI. The CDR3 DNA is TGCGCCAGCAGTGAGTCGCCAGGGGCCTACTATGGCTACACCTTC. Protein product: CASSESPGAYYGYTF.

The V gene is TRBV5-1, the J gene TRBJ2-1; a weak D match, TRBD2 (6 bases). The V and J ends lost 5 bases and 8 bases respectively, with 17 bases between them. Germline CDR1 SGHRS, CDR2 YFSETQ. The CDR3 has 14 residues. CDR3 in DNA: TGCGCCAGCAGAATTCACGGGACTCTCGATGAGCAGTTCTTC. Protein sequence: CASRIHGTLDEQFF.

This chain links TRBV20-1 with TRBJ1-2, with D unresolved. CDR1 DFQATT and CDR2 SNEGSKA come from the germline V gene (reference sequence). The CDR3 has 11 amino acids. V gave up 2 bases and J gave up 3 bases, with 4 bases separating them. The CDR3 loop is CSARQDYGYTF. For the CDR3, the DNA is TGCAGTGCTAGACAGGACTATGGCTACACCTTC.